The 13 T cell receptor beta chains below come from one sample, sequenced in a study of Graves' ophthalmopathy and Graves' hyperthyroidism. Amplification from RNA transcripts yielded the TCR beta CDR3 regions. RT-PCR in the first round used HTBI primers; a second-round multiplex PCR followed. TCRdb re-called the multiplex PCR reads with MiXCR, one entry per CDR3 protein. The data hold 400,000 to 450,000 distinct CDR3 sequences, with 20% to 25% observed a single time. Specimen: peripheral blood. The receptor set was obtained from a woman in her late teens or twenties with stable Graves' hyperthyroidism.

This clonotype was detected ten times or more. CDR3 amino acids: CAVRRASGNYEQYF. The CDR3 coding sequence is TGTGCCGTACGAAGGGCTAGCGGGAATTACGAGCAGTACTTC. The genes are TRBV10-3 and TRBJ2-7; 9 positions match TRBD2. Germline values: CDR1 ENHRY, CDR2 SYGVKD. J lost 4 bases, V lost 11 bases, and 12 bases had no gene match. This CDR3 has 14 amino acids.

This clonotype was seen many times. The chain carries TRBV20-1 and TRBJ2-7; D remains unclear. The CDR3 is made up of 10 amino acids. The V end was cut by 6 bases, the J end by 4 bases, with 7 bases between. From germline, CDR1 is DFQATT and CDR2 SNEGSKA (reference sequence). CDR3 DNA sequence: TGCAGTGCAAGAAATTACGAGCAGTACTTC. It specifies CSARNYEQYF.

Many counts were recorded for this clonotype. The CDR3 DNA follows: TGTGCCAGCAGTTACTCAGGGACAGGGGGCTACTATGGCTACACCTTC. Translation: CASSYSGTGGYYGYTF. The chain has TRBV6-5 and TRBJ1-2; 12 bases fit TRBD1. The CDR3 length is 16 residues. The germline V gene encodes CDR1 MNHEY and CDR2 SVGAGI. With 0 bases clipped from V and 3 bases from J, the junction kept 2 bases outside the gene matches.

This clonotype showed up many times. This likely comes from a read error, as the CDR3 has no conserved phenylalanine or tryptophan at its end. The DNA is omitted, as the CDR3 cannot be located on it reliably, and the CDR3 follows TCRdb's listing. The gene calls are TRBV7-3 and TRBJ2-7; the DNA was not used to check the table's D call, TRBD2. Germline V gene data show CDR1 as SGHTA and CDR2 as FQGTGA. With termini counted, the CDR3 has 8 amino acids. CDR3: CASSLSAG.

This clonotype was seen a few times. The V gene is TRBV18, the J gene TRBJ2-5; D gene ambiguous. Between the trimmed V and J ends, which lost 0 bases and 7 bases, there was a span of 6 bases. This CDR3 is built from 12 residues. CDR1 KGHSH and CDR2 LQKENI come from the germline V gene. DNA for the CDR3: TGTGCCAGCTCACCACCGACGGGGACCCAGTACTTC. Its protein is CASSPPTGTQYF.

This clonotype appeared many times. The rearrangement links TRBV6-5 to TRBJ1-6; a possible D gene is TRBD1 (6 bases). The length of the CDR3 is 15 residues. Germline V gene sequence: CDR1 MNHEY, CDR2 SVGAGI. The V end lost 3 bases, the J end lost 9 bases, and 15 bases lay between the germline ends. In nucleotides, the CDR3 is TGTGCCAGCAGTTATACCTACGGAGGGGGTTCACCCCTCCACTTT. As protein: CASSYTYGGGSPLHF.

This clonotype was seen at least ten times. The chain employs TRBV7-9 and TRBJ1-1; D might be TRBD1 (5 bases). Trimming shortened V by 1 base and J by 6 bases, and 6 bases separated the two germline ends. This CDR3 is built from 12 residues. Germline V CDR1 and CDR2: SEHNR, FQNEAQ (reference sequence). The CDR3 DNA reads as TGTGCCAGCAGCTTAGAGACAGCTGAAGCTTTCTTT. Translation gives CASSLETAEAFF.

Many counts were recorded for this clonotype. The chain links TRBV30 to TRBJ2-2, with 9 bases identical to TRBD2. CDR1 is GTSNPN and CDR2 is SVGIG in the germline V gene (reference sequence). The CDR3 has 15 amino acids. V shed 2 bases and J 8 bases; nucleotides not matched to a gene: 9. The CDR3 here is CAWSQLAGSRGELFF. The CDR3 DNA reads TGTGCCTGGAGTCAACTAGCGGGCTCCCGGGGGGAGCTGTTTTTT.

This chain uses TRBV3-1 with TRBJ1-2; a possible D gene is TRBD1 (5 bases). With 4 bases removed from V and 8 bases from J, the gap between germline ends came to 14 bases. Germline CDR1 is LGHDT and CDR2 is YNNKEL (reference sequence). This CDR3 spans 13 amino acids. The CDR3 DNA reads as TGTGCCAGCAGCCGCTCGGTAGGGGACGGCTACACCTTC. It yields the protein CASSRSVGDGYTF.

This clonotype has a handful of counts. The chain couples TRBV20-1 to TRBJ2-2; D may be TRBD2 (5 bases). Between the trimmed V and J ends, which lost 6 bases and 2 bases, there was a span of 13 bases. Germline V gene lookup returns CDR1 DFQATT and CDR2 SNEGSKA (reference sequence). The CDR3 is 14 residues long. CDR3 region: CSASPGSNTGELFF. The CDR3 region has the DNA TGCAGTGCCTCGCCGGGATCCAACACCGGGGAGCTGTTTTTT.

This clonotype was recorded many times. One junction end disagrees with the germline gene, perhaps due to a read error. The gene calls are TRBV20-1 and TRBJ1-2; D is unresolved. In germline, CDR1 is DFQATT, CDR2 SNEGSKA (reference sequence). The CDR3 extends over 13 amino acids. The CDR3 loop reads CSAREVGSYGYTF. CDR3 nucleotides: TGCAGTGCGAGAGAGGTGGGCAGCTATGGCTACACCTTC.

This clonotype was counted many times. This chain joins TRBV12-3 or TRBV12-4 and TRBJ2-5, with TRBD1 as a possible D gene (6 bases). The CDR3 spans 14 residues. Trimming took off 4 bases at V and 5 bases at J, with 14 bases between the two ends. This CDR3 is CASSWGRQGETQYF. The CDR3 DNA sequence: TGTGCCAGCAGTTGGGGGCGCCAGGGGGAGACCCAGTACTTC.

This clonotype was picked up many times. The rearrangement uses TRBV6-2 or TRBV6-3 and TRBJ1-5; 9 positions match TRBD1. J was trimmed by 1 base and V by 5 bases; bases with no gene match: 9. The CDR3 runs to 17 residues. The germline gives CDR1 MNHEY, CDR2 SVGEGT. The CDR3 nucleotides are TGTGCCAGCAGTCTTGCGGACAGGGGTGGGAGCAATCAGCCCCAGCATTTT. It specifies CASSLADRGGSNQPQHF.